Following are 13 T cell receptor beta chains from one sample sequenced in a study of Ad26.COV2.S vaccination and SARS-CoV-2 variants. Clones were read by immunoSEQ multiplex PCR, and TCRdb kept only the in-frame ones, dropping some. This sample has about 400,000 clones; approximately 90% occur once, and the top ten carry under 2%. Treatment given: about 20 received Ad26.COV2.S at low or high dose, single or two shots; 5 received placebo; per-sample allocation not given. After the first vaccine or placebo injection, samples were drawn on day 63. The sample was peripheral blood, taken in a trial of Ad26.COV2.S vaccine versus placebo. The source is a person between 18 and 59 years old who received the Ad26.COV2.S COVID-19 vaccine or a placebo.

This clone was counted once. J is TRBJ2-3 and V is TRBV5-1; 7 nucleotides line up with TRBD1. Germline V CDR1 and CDR2: SGHRS, YFSETQ. The CDR3 is 14 amino acids. With 4 bases clipped from V and 0 bases from J, the junction kept 2 bases outside the gene matches. The CDR3 spells CASSAQGSTDTQYF. CDR3 coding DNA: TGCGCCAGCAGCGCACAGGGGAGCACAGATACGCAGTATTTT.

The rearrangement joins TRBV18 to TRBJ2-7; D is uncertain. Trimming left V 2 bases short and J 1 base short, with 6 bases between. Germline CDR1 and CDR2: KGHSH and LQKENI. This CDR3 has 13 residues. The CDR3 protein is CASSPSSSYEQYF. The CDR3 nucleotides are TGTGCCAGCTCACCATCGAGTTCCTACGAGCAGTACTTC.

This rearrangement joins TRBV28 to TRBJ2-2, with D perhaps matching TRBD2 (6 bases). The CDR3 has 14 amino acids. V lost 7 bases to trimming and J lost 3 bases, with 12 bases between them. Germline lookup yields CDR1 MDHEN and CDR2 SYDVKM. The CDR3 reads CASIEGRYTGELFF. The CDR3 DNA reads TGTGCCAGCATTGAAGGGAGGTACACCGGGGAGCTGTTTTTT.

The J gene is TRBJ2-7, the V gene TRBV28, with TRBD2 identical over 13 bases. The germline gives CDR1 MDHEN, CDR2 SYDVKM. Trimming took 5 bases from V and 1 from J; bases not matched to a gene: 2. This CDR3 is built from 15 residues. The DNA for the CDR3 is TGTGCCAGCAGTACACTAGCGGGAGGGTCCTACGAGCAGTACTTC. Its protein is CASSTLAGGSYEQYF.

The chain is built from TRBV6-2 or TRBV6-3 and TRBJ1-6; D remains ambiguous. V was shortened by 1 base and J by 8 bases, with 6 bases between the two germline ends. The CDR3 spans 13 residues. CDR1 is MNHEY and CDR2 is SVGEGT in the germline V gene. The CDR3 here is CASSYFSDSPLHF. Written as DNA, the CDR3 is TGTGCCAGCAGTTACTTTAGTGATTCACCCCTCCACTTT.

In its sample, this clone was seen many times. J is TRBJ2-1 and V is TRBV29-1; D is undetermined. V lost 4 bases to trimming and J lost 10 bases, with 8 bases between them. In germline, CDR1 is SQVTM, CDR2 ANQGSEA. CDR3 length equals 10 residues. The CDR3 reads CSVVVGEQFF. The CDR3 DNA is TGCAGCGTTGTGGTGGGCGAGCAGTTCTTC.

This chain connects TRBV6-1 to TRBJ2-1, with 7 bases that match TRBD1. Trimming took 1 base from V and 12 from J; bases not matched to a gene: 9. Germline V lookup: CDR1 MNHNS, CDR2 SASEGT. The CDR3 extends over 14 amino acids. CDR3 protein: CASSEGLTGMMQFF. The CDR3 nucleotides read TGTGCCAGCAGTGAAGGGCTGACAGGGATGATGCAGTTCTTC.

In its sample, this clone was seen once. The chain is built from TRBV14 and TRBJ2-1; unclear D gene. Germline CDR1 SGHDN, CDR2 FVKESK. With 0 bases removed from V and 3 bases from J, the gap between germline ends came to 15 bases. The CDR3 totals 17 residues. For the CDR3, the DNA is TGTGCCAGCAGCCAAGATACCGGGCTTATAGGCTACAATGAGCAGTTCTTC. Its translation: CASSQDTGLIGYNEQFF.

This chain links TRBV5-1 with TRBJ2-1, with 8 bases lining up with TRBD1. Losses at the gene ends were 3 bases for V and 3 bases for J; bases not matched to a gene: 5. The germline V gene encodes CDR1 SGHRS and CDR2 YFSETQ. The CDR3 is 15 residues long. CDR3 nucleotide sequence: TGCGCCAGCAGCTCTCAGGGGGCCAGCTACAATGAGCAGTTCTTC. It is translated as CASSSQGASYNEQFF.

The rearrangement links TRBV6-5 to TRBJ1-3; 9 bases line up with TRBD1. Germline CDR1 and CDR2: MNHEY and SVGAGI. Trimming at V came to 6 bases and at J to 1 base, leaving 4 bases not matched to a gene. The CDR3 length is 15 residues. DNA of the CDR3: TGTGCCAGCAGCGGAGGACAGGGGTCTGGAAACACCATATATTTT. This codes for CASSGGQGSGNTIYF.

The chain joins TRBV6-5 to TRBJ2-2; possibly TRBD2 for D (5 bases). V lost 7 bases and J lost 1, with 10 bases in between. CDR1 is MNHEY, CDR2 SVGAGI, per germline. The CDR3 is 14 residues long. As DNA, the CDR3 is TGTGCCAGCACCCCGGGAAAGAACACCGGGGAGCTGTTTTTT. Residues: CASTPGKNTGELFF.

The chain uses TRBV25-1 and TRBJ2-5; D may be TRBD2 (6 bases). Trimming took off 5 bases at V and 4 bases at J, with 17 bases between the two ends. Germline CDR1 MGHDK, CDR2 SYGVNS. The CDR3 covers 15 residues. The CDR3 sequence: CASSFTRGRGETQYF. DNA for the CDR3: TGTGCCAGCAGTTTCACACGGGGGAGAGGAGAGACCCAGTACTTC.

This clone was seen only once. The rearrangement uses TRBV30 and TRBJ1-1; D unclear. CDR3 length equals 14 residues. The germline gives CDR1 GTSNPN, CDR2 SVGIG (reference sequence). Trimming pared 4 bases from V and 8 bases from J, leaving 20 bases between. CDR3 DNA sequence: TGTGCCTGGAATAAGGGAGGGTTCAAACGCGAAGCTTTCTTT. Its translation is CAWNKGGFKREAFF.